This TCR beta chain is from a study of cytomegalovirus exposure and HLA in healthy donors. Concerning this clone: No antigen is known for it.

The study ran its PCR with 60 Vbeta and 13 Jbeta primers. Assay: immunoSEQ multiplex PCR; the TCRdb copy retains only in-frame clones and omits some. The sample's table shows more than 70,000 clones. Broader study findings: The investigators catalogued 150 or so TCR beta chains as cytomegalovirus-associated.

Germline CDR1 is SGHTA and CDR2 is FQGTGA. The CDR3 covers 15 residues. The germline V and J ends were trimmed by 5 bases and 2 bases, with 15 bases remaining between them. The clonotype was recovered from a woman in her fifties or sixties in good health and CMV-seronegative. The chain recombines TRBV7-3 with TRBJ2-5; D possibly corresponds to TRBD1 (5 bases). The sample was PBMCs. The CDR3 DNA is TGTGCCAGCAGCATCACCGGACACCGACAAGAGACCCAGTACTTC. This gives the protein CASSITGHRQETQYF.